Each of the 7 T cell receptor beta chains below was sequenced from the same sample in a study of blood T cell repertoires in COVID-19. TCRdb's table, derived via immunoSEQ multiplex PCR, lists solely in-frame clones and lacks some. The sample shows a few hundred thousand clones, 80% to 85% of them seen only once. The sample taken for sequencing was peripheral blood. The source of these receptors is a woman aged 30 to 39 who had recovered from COVID-19.

The chain recombines TRBV19 with TRBJ2-3; the match to TRBD2 covers 8 bases. Germline values: CDR1 LNHDA, CDR2 SQIVND (reference sequence). The CDR3 is 13 amino acids. After removal of 7 bases from V and 9 bases from J, the junction contained 9 bases not matched to a gene. Written as DNA, the CDR3 is TGTGCCAGTACCTCGGGAGGGAGGATCACGCAGTATTTT. Protein: CASTSGGRITQYF.

The chain couples TRBV5-1 to TRBJ1-2; D possibly corresponds to TRBD1 (5 bases). V lost 4 bases to trimming and J lost 6 bases, with 16 bases between them. This CDR3 spans 14 amino acids. Looked up from germline, CDR1 is SGHRS and CDR2 is YFSETQ. CDR3 loop: CASSREGPEDGYTF. The CDR3 region has the DNA TGCGCCAGCAGCCGGGAGGGGCCTGAGGATGGCTACACCTTC.

The genes are TRBV21-1 and TRBJ2-2; TRBD2, as called in the table, went unchecked against the DNA. TRBV21-1 constitutes a pseudogene. The CDR3 loop spans 19 amino acids. CDR3 nucleotide sequence: TGTGCCAGCAGCAAAGACCCCTTCGCTAGCGGGAGGGCCGTCGGGGAGCTGTTTTTT. Encoded protein: CASSKDPFASGRAVGELFF.

The V call is TRBV27, the J call TRBJ1-1, with D hard to call. Trimming shortened V by 4 bases and J by 7 bases, and 16 bases separated the two germline ends. CDR1 and CDR2 (germline): MNHEY, SMNVEV (reference sequence). The CDR3 totals 14 residues. The CDR3 is CASSSGGVFHEAFF. The CDR3 DNA follows: TGTGCCAGCAGTTCGGGAGGAGTTTTCCATGAAGCTTTCTTT.

The rearrangement uses TRBV3-1 (or the pseudogene TRBV3-2) and TRBJ2-7; the D is unclear. Trimming took 7 bases from V and 0 from J, leaving 7 bases between them. The CDR3 consists of 12 residues. The germline CDR1 and CDR2 sequences are LGHDT and YNNKEL (reference sequence). CDR3 bases: TGTGCCAGCACAGGTCTCTCCTACGAGCAGTACTTC. Translated, it gives CASTGLSYEQYF.

The rearrangement links TRBV14 to TRBJ1-4; D is ambiguous. Germline CDR1 SGHDN, CDR2 FVKESK. V was clipped by 4 bases and J by 0 bases, with 12 bases between them. This CDR3 region has 16 residues. The CDR3 DNA sequence: TGTGCCAGCAGCCCGGGTCGGACTGCAACTAATGAAAAACTGTTTTTT. This codes for CASSPGRTATNEKLFF.

This clone appeared once. This chain connects TRBV7-9 to TRBJ2-2, with 7 bases matching TRBD2. The J segment lost 2 bases and the V segment lost 2 bases, leaving 2 bases of the junction unmatched. The CDR3 runs to 15 residues. CDR1 is SEHNR, CDR2 FQNEAQ, per germline (reference sequence). This CDR3 reads CASSLSGINTGELFF. The CDR3 region has the DNA TGTGCCAGCAGCTTAAGCGGGATTAACACCGGGGAGCTGTTTTTT.